These T cell receptor beta chains were read from a single sample in a study of blood T cell repertoires in COVID-19. Using immunoSEQ multiplex PCR, the repertoire was profiled, and TCRdb retains in-frame clones only, with some absent. Of tens of thousands of clones in the sample, around 76% were seen once. Sequencing was carried out using peripheral blood. The receptor source for this set is a woman of 80 years or more with acute or convalescent COVID-19. The CDR3 runs from the conserved cysteine through the conserved F or W. Fields, in order: J gene, clone size, D gene, V gene, CDR3 DNA, CDR3 protein. The D gene is left open where the match is weak. Only some rows state a clone size, as once, few, many or a class for expanded clones.

J: TRBJ1-1; size: .; D: TRBD1; V: TRBV5-1; DNA: TGCGCCAGCAGCTCGGGACAGCAGAACACTGAAGCTTTCTTT; CDR3: CASSSGQQNTEAFF
J: TRBJ2-5; size: .; D: TRBD1; V: TRBV14; DNA: TGTGCCAGCAGCCAGGAGACAGGGGCATCCCCCCCCCTTTCCCAGTACTTC; CDR3: CASSQETGASPPLSQYF
J: TRBJ2-6; size: .; D: .; V: TRBV28; DNA: TGTGCCAGCAGGCTCAGGGGAACTGGGGCCAACGTCCTGACTTTC; CDR3: CASRLRGTGANVLTF
J: TRBJ2-7; size: .; D: TRBD1; V: TRBV2; DNA: TGTGCCAGCAGCACCGGGACAGGGCGCTACGAGCAGTACTTC; CDR3: CASSTGTGRYEQYF
J: TRBJ2-7; size: few; D: .; V: TRBV2; DNA: TGTGCCAGCAAAAAAAACACAGATTCCTACGAGCAGTACTTC; CDR3: CASKKNTDSYEQYF
J: TRBJ2-3; size: .; D: TRBD2; V: TRBV6-2/TRBV6-3; DNA: TGTGCCAGCAGTTACGAAGGGAGACCAGCGGGAGGGCCATTAAGCACAGATACGCAGTATTTT; CDR3: CASSYEGRPAGGPLSTDTQYF
J: TRBJ1-1; size: .; D: TRBD1; V: TRBV5-1; DNA: TGCGCCAGCAGCTGGGGACAGGCGATCGACATGAACACTGAAGCTTTCTTT; CDR3: CASSWGQAIDMNTEAFF
J: TRBJ1-5; size: many; D: TRBD1; V: TRBV4-1; DNA: TGCGCCAGCAGCCCCGAGGACAGGCCAAATCAGCCCCAGCATTTT; CDR3: CASSPEDRPNQPQHF
J: TRBJ2-7; size: .; D: .; V: TRBV6-1; DNA: TGTGCCAGCAGTGAATGGCCTAGCGCAGACTACGAGCAGTACTTC; CDR3: CASSEWPSADYEQYF
J: TRBJ1-5; size: .; D: .; V: TRBV21-1; DNA: TGTGCCAGCAGCGGACCGGGAAGAAGCAATCAGCCCCAGCATTTT; CDR3: CASSGPGRSNQPQHF
J: TRBJ2-7; size: .; D: .; V: TRBV27; DNA: TGTGCCAGCACCTCAGGGTGGGGGCGCTCCTACGAGCAGTACTTC; CDR3: CASTSGWGRSYEQYF
J: TRBJ2-7; size: .; D: .; V: TRBV5-1; DNA: TGCGCCAGCAGCTTAGTTGGGGGGAACTACGAGCAGTACTTC; CDR3: CASSLVGGNYEQYF
J: TRBJ1-5; size: .; D: .; V: TRBV19; DNA: TGTGCCAGTAGTATAGATCTTCGGTTACAGGTCAATCAGCCCCAGCATTTT; CDR3: CASSIDLRLQVNQPQHF
J: TRBJ1-3; size: .; D: .; V: TRBV5-5; DNA: TGTGCCAGCAGCTTGAGCCCACAGGCAGGAAACACCATATATTTT; CDR3: CASSLSPQAGNTIYF
J: TRBJ1-6; size: .; D: TRBD1; V: TRBV6-6; DNA: TGTGCCAGCAGAAGACAGGGAGATTCACCCCTCCACTTT; CDR3: CASRRQGDSPLHF
J: TRBJ2-5; size: .; D: TRBD1; V: TRBV5-5; DNA: TGTGCCAGCAGCTTGGCGGGACAGGGGGAGACCCAGTACTTC; CDR3: CASSLAGQGETQYF
J: TRBJ1-4; size: once; D: TRBD1; V: TRBV28; DNA: TGTGCCAGCAGTTTCGGGACAGCTACCTATGAAAAACTGTTTTTT; CDR3: CASSFGTATYEKLFF
J: TRBJ2-7; size: .; D: .; V: TRBV7-2; DNA: TGTGCCAGCAGCTTAGAGGAGGGGCTAGAGCAGTACTTC; CDR3: CASSLEEGLEQYF
J: TRBJ2-5; size: .; D: .; V: TRBV4-2; DNA: TGTGCCAGCAGCCAAGATCTCGGAGGGGCATCCTCCTGGGAGACCCAGTACTTC; CDR3: CASSQDLGGASSWETQYF
J: TRBJ2-1; size: .; D: .; V: TRBV6-4; DNA: TGTGCCAGCAGTGACGTCCCAGGGTCCTACAATGAGCAGTTCTTC; CDR3: CASSDVPGSYNEQFF
J: TRBJ2-3; size: once; D: TRBD1; V: TRBV6-1; DNA: TGTGCCAGCAGTGAGGACAGGGTTGGGCCAGATACGCAGTATTTT; CDR3: CASSEDRVGPDTQYF
J: TRBJ2-5; size: .; D: .; V: TRBV6-2/TRBV6-3; DNA: TGTGCCAGCAGTTATCCCTCCGAGACCCAGTACTTC; CDR3: CASSYPSETQYF
J: TRBJ2-6; size: .; D: TRBD1; V: TRBV5-1; DNA: TGCGCCAGCAGCTCCCCTTCAACAGGGGTTGGGGCCAACGTCCTGACTTTC; CDR3: CASSSPSTGVGANVLTF
J: TRBJ2-1; size: .; D: TRBD2; V: TRBV24-1; DNA: TGTGCCAGCAGAGGACTAGAGGATGAGCAGTTCTTC; CDR3: CASRGLEDEQFF
J: TRBJ2-1; size: .; D: TRBD1; V: TRBV2; DNA: TGTGCCACGTGGGACAGGGGGTACAATGAGCAGTTCTTC; CDR3: CATWDRGYNEQFF
J: TRBJ1-5; size: .; D: TRBD1; V: TRBV10-3; DNA: TGTGCCATCAGACAGGGGGGAAATCAGCCCCAGCATTTT; CDR3: CAIRQGGNQPQHF
J: TRBJ2-1; size: many; D: TRBD1; V: TRBV6-1; DNA: TGTGCCAGCAGTGAAGCTACCGGGACAGGGGCTTCTGAGCAGTTCTTC; CDR3: CASSEATGTGASEQFF
J: TRBJ2-7; size: .; D: .; V: TRBV2; DNA: TGTGCCAGCAGTGGATATCAGGAGCAGTACTTC; CDR3: CASSGYQEQYF
J: TRBJ2-7; size: .; D: TRBD1; V: TRBV7-9; DNA: TGTGCCAGCAGCAACAGTTTGGGGGCCGGGACAGGGAATGCCGAGCAGTACTTC; CDR3: CASSNSLGAGTGNAEQYF
J: TRBJ1-5; size: once; D: TRBD1; V: TRBV6-5; DNA: TGTGCCAGCCGGGATCAGGGGGGTCAGCCCCAGCATTTT; CDR3: CASRDQGGQPQHF
J: TRBJ1-2; size: many; D: .; V: TRBV9; DNA: TGTGCCAGCAGCCGGGAACGGACCTATGGCTACACCTTC; CDR3: CASSRERTYGYTF
J: TRBJ2-2; size: .; D: .; V: TRBV7-2; DNA: TGTGCCAGCAGCTTACAACTCGGGCGGGCCGGGGAGCTGTTTTTT; CDR3: CASSLQLGRAGELFF
J: TRBJ2-1; size: .; D: TRBD2; V: TRBV11-2; DNA: TGTGCCAGCAGCTTAGATCGGGCTAGCGGGGGTAATGAGCAGTTCTTC; CDR3: CASSLDRASGGNEQFF
J: TRBJ1-1; size: few; D: .; V: TRBV6-5; DNA: TGTGCCAGCAGTTACCCGGGACAACTGAACACTGAAGCTTTCTTT; CDR3: CASSYPGQLNTEAFF
J: TRBJ2-2; size: .; D: TRBD2; V: TRBV18; DNA: TGTGCCAGCTCACCGGCAGCGGGAGGCGGAACCGGGGAGCTGTTTTTT; CDR3: CASSPAAGGGTGELFF
J: TRBJ2-3; size: .; D: .; V: TRBV7-3; DNA: TGTGCCAGCAGCCCCCAGGGTCACACAGATACGCAGTATTTT; CDR3: CASSPQGHTDTQYF
J: TRBJ2-1; size: .; D: .; V: TRBV5-1; DNA: TGCGCCAGCAGTTCGGACCTTAGCGGTGAGCAGTTCTTC; CDR3: CASSSDLSGEQFF
J: TRBJ2-1; size: .; D: TRBD2; V: TRBV9; DNA: TGTGCCAGCAGCGTAGGGGCGGGAGGCACCTACAATGAGCAGTTCTTC; CDR3: CASSVGAGGTYNEQFF